This T cell receptor (beta chain) was sequenced during a study of T cells in Graves' hyperthyroidism and ophthalmopathy. In the study overall: Peripheral blood was obtained at initial diagnosis, preceding any treatment. The study, taken as a whole, reports: Blood also showed most of the thyroid clonotypes that were expanded above 0.001.

Any symptoms of ophthalmopathy came after the first hyperthyroidism diagnosis, from which the blood sample dates. This CDR3 comprises 14 residues. V dropped 5 bases and J dropped 2 bases, with 12 bases sitting between them. The germline gives CDR1 SGHTA, CDR2 FQGNSA. Amplified TCR beta CDR3 regions came from RNA transcripts. During a first-round RT-PCR of the TCR CDR3, the HTBI primer set was used. From the multiplex PCR reads, TCRdb called clonotypes with MiXCR, one entry per CDR3 protein. The sample holds 160,000 or so distinct CDR3 sequences; over 7.5% are singletons and the top ten take more than 20%. This clonotype showed up many times. Its antigen remains unidentified.

V is TRBV7-2 and J is TRBJ1-2; TRBD1 is a possible D gene (5 bases). Sequenced material: blood. The sequence derives from a woman aged 18-30 years with Graves' hyperthyroidism that later progressed to Graves' ophthalmopathy. The CDR3 nucleotides read TGTGCCAGCAGCCCAGGCGGGGGGAACTATGGCTACACCTTC. Amino acid sequence: CASSPGGGNYGYTF.